This passage covers 5 T cell receptor beta chains from one sample sequenced in a study of identical twins. TCRdb fed the 5' RACE reads into MiXCR, producing one record per CDR3 protein. The data hold around 340,000 distinct CDR3 sequences, with more than 9% observed a single time. These same records also appear under a second study, on yellow fever vaccine responses in identical twins.

Specimen: CD8+ T cells sorted from blood. Source of these receptors: a woman aged 18-30 years in good health.

This clonotype was recorded a few times. V is TRBV9 and J is TRBJ2-7, with a possible D match to TRBD1 (5 bases). Trimming pared 7 bases from V and 5 bases from J, leaving 19 bases between. CDR1 is SGDLS and CDR2 is YYNGEE in the germline V gene. The CDR3 extends over 14 amino acids. Here the CDR3 reads CASVSIRQGNEQYF. CDR3 in DNA: TGTGCCAGCGTGTCCATCAGGCAGGGTAACGAGCAGTACTTC.

The rearrangement links TRBV5-6 to TRBJ2-7, with D unresolved. The CDR3 has 11 amino acids. The germline V gene has CDR1 SGHDT and CDR2 YYEEEE. Trimming stripped 2 bases from V and 6 bases from J, with 6 bases between. CDR3 protein: CASSFQSEQYF. As DNA, the CDR3 is TGTGCCAGCAGCTTCCAATCCGAGCAGTACTTC.

About this clonotype itself: One junction end does not reproduce the germline sequence, and a read error may be involved. The chain combines TRBV10-3 with TRBJ2-1, with TRBD1 as a possible D gene (7 bases). The CDR3 extends over 16 amino acids. Germline CDR1 is ENHRY and CDR2 is SYGVKD. The DNA for the CDR3 is TGTGCCATCAGTGAGCCCGACAGGGACTCCTACAGTGAGCAGTTCTTC. Protein sequence: CAISEPDRDSYSEQFF.

The V gene is TRBV20-1, the J gene TRBJ2-3; 7 bases match TRBD2. The junction had 4 bases not matched to a gene; V was cut back by 0 bases and J by 1 base. Looked up from germline, CDR1 is DFQATT and CDR2 is SNEGSKA (reference sequence). The CDR3 runs to 15 residues. The CDR3 sequence is CSARDRREGTDTQYF. CDR3 nucleotide sequence: TGCAGTGCTAGAGATCGACGGGAGGGCACAGATACGCAGTATTTT.

This chain's CDR3 is CASSLPGARGADTQYF. The CDR3 region has the DNA TGTGCCAGCAGTTTACCCGGGGCTCGAGGGGCAGATACGCAGTATTTT. The chain is built from TRBV12-3 or TRBV12-4 and TRBJ2-3; the D gene could be TRBD1 or TRBD2 (5 bases each). The V gene lost 2 bases and the J gene lost 4 bases, with 16 bases spanning the gap. The CDR3 sequence is 16 residues long.